These 15 T cell receptor beta chains share one sample of origin, sequenced in a study of CD8 T cells in Susac syndrome. With random hexamers, 0.5 to 1 ug RNA was reverse transcribed. A single record per CDR3 protein comes from TCRdb applying MiXCR to the immunoSEQ multiplex PCR reads. The sample has approximately 230,000 distinct CDR3 sequences, 90% to 95% seen once. The specimen sequenced was CD4+ T cells from PBMCs. All receptors come from a human donor with multiple sclerosis.

The chain employs TRBV28 and TRBJ1-1; D gene uncertain. In germline, CDR1 is MDHEN, CDR2 SYDVKM. The CDR3 has 17 amino acids. Deletions cut 1 base from V and 2 bases from J, with 17 bases between. The CDR3 bases are TGTGCCAGCAGTTTATCCTTTTACGGAAGATTAAACACTGAAGCTTTCTTT. Its translation: CASSLSFYGRLNTEAFF.

The rearrangement joins TRBV29-1 to TRBJ1-3; unclear D gene. The CDR3 totals 15 residues. Germline V gene data show CDR1 as SQVTM and CDR2 as ANQGSEA. Between the trimmed V and J ends, which lost 0 bases and 1 base, there was a span of 10 bases. CDR3 residues: CSVEETGGSGNTIYF. CDR3 DNA: TGCAGCGTTGAAGAAACTGGCGGATCTGGAAACACCATATATTTT. The whole variable domain, remainder taken from reference TRBV29-1 and TRBJ1-3, is SAVISQKPSRDICQRGTSLTIQCQVDSQVTMMFWYRQQPGQSLTLIATANQGSEATYESGFVIDKFPISRPNLTFSTLTVSNMSPEDSSIYLCSVEETGGSGNTIYFGEGSWLTVV.

The CDR3 DNA reads TGCAGTGCCACGACAGTAGACGAGCAGTACTTC. Its protein is CSATTVDEQYF. The chain employs TRBV20-1 and TRBJ2-7, with a weak D call TRBD1 (5 bases). This CDR3 is 11 amino acids long. Germline CDR1 and CDR2: DFQATT and SNEGSKA (reference sequence). Trimming stripped 6 bases from V and 5 bases from J, with 11 bases between.

The rearrangement joins TRBV6-5 to TRBJ2-1; 8 bases map to TRBD1. Unmatched junction bases numbered 6, after V lost 8 bases and J lost 6 bases. This CDR3 has 13 amino acids. The germline V gene has CDR1 MNHEY and CDR2 SVGAGI. In nucleotides, the CDR3 is TGTGCCAGCGGCAACAGGGGGTTCAATGAGCAGTTCTTC. Protein product: CASGNRGFNEQFF.

The gene calls are TRBV20-1 and TRBJ1-1; D unclear. V lost 3 bases to trimming and J lost 2 bases, with 19 bases between them. CDR1 DFQATT and CDR2 SNEGSKA come from the germline V gene (reference sequence). The CDR3 totals 16 residues. The CDR3 region is CSARYDSWRPNTEAFF. For the CDR3, the DNA is TGCAGTGCTAGGTATGATAGTTGGAGACCAAACACTGAAGCTTTCTTT.

The chain is built from TRBV6-5 and TRBJ2-6, with 11 positions matching TRBD2. Trimming took 6 bases from V and 1 from J; bases not matched to a gene: 5. The germline CDR1 and CDR2 sequences are MNHEY and SVGAGI. This CDR3 spans 17 amino acids. In DNA form, the CDR3 reads TGTGCCAGCAGCTTAGCGGGAGGGACTTCTGGGGCCAACGTCCTGACTTTC. This translates into CASSLAGGTSGANVLTF.

The chain is built from TRBV4-1 and TRBJ2-7; 7 bases line up with TRBD1. V shed 4 bases, J shed 0 bases, and the junction held 12 bases outside the gene matches. This CDR3 is 17 amino acids long. CDR1 MGHRA and CDR2 YSYEKL come from the germline V gene. The CDR3 bases are TGCGCCAGCAGCCTTCAGCCAGGGGGAACTCCCTCCTACGAGCAGTACTTC. It translates to CASSLQPGGTPSYEQYF.

The J gene is TRBJ1-2, the V gene TRBV7-9, with D maybe TRBD1 (6 bases). CDR1 and CDR2 from the germline V gene are SEHNR and FQNEAQ (reference sequence). CDR3 length equals 14 residues. V was pared by 1 base and J by 8 bases, with 14 bases between. Here the CDR3 reads CASSLGGHWYGYTF. CDR3 DNA: TGTGCCAGCAGCTTAGGGGGACATTGGTACGGCTACACCTTC. Variable domain in full (rest from reference TRBV7-9 and TRBJ1-2): DTGVSQNPRHKITKRGQNVTFRCDPISEHNRLYWYRQTLGQGPEFLTYFQNEAQLEKSRLLSDRFSAERPKGSFSTLEIQRTEQGDSAMYLCASSLGGHWYGYTFGSGTRLTVV.

The rearrangement joins TRBV20-1 to TRBJ2-3, with D tentatively TRBD1 (5 bases). The length of the CDR3 is 13 residues. V lost 4 bases and J 3 bases, leaving 11 bases between the germline ends. CDR1 and CDR2 (germline): DFQATT, SNEGSKA (reference sequence). The CDR3 DNA is TGCAGTGCTATTGGGGCCGCTACAGATACGCAGTATTTT. The encoded protein is CSAIGAATDTQYF.

This chain uses TRBV2 with TRBJ1-6; D is unclear. This CDR3 comprises 12 residues. V was clipped by 5 bases and J by 5 bases, with 4 bases between them. Germline-derived CDR1 and CDR2 are SNHLY and FYNNEI. CDR3 DNA sequence: TGTGCCAGCAGTCCAGATAATTCACCCCTCCACTTT. Its translation: CASSPDNSPLHF.

This rearrangement joins TRBV4-1 to TRBJ1-2; D is uncertain. The CDR3 has 13 residues. V lost 6 bases, J lost 8 bases, and 16 bases lay in between. The germline V gene has CDR1 MGHRA and CDR2 YSYEKL. DNA for the CDR3: TGCGCCAGCAGGGACCCCAGACGAGGGGGCTACACCTTC. Its translation: CASRDPRRGGYTF.

The rearrangement joins TRBV19 to TRBJ2-3; no definite D call. This CDR3 has 18 residues. V gave up 6 bases and J gave up 1 base, with 23 bases separating them. The germline V gene has CDR1 LNHDA and CDR2 SQIVND (reference sequence). This CDR3 reads CASRARALTLDGTDTQYF. CDR3 nucleotides: TGTGCCAGTAGAGCTCGGGCCCTGACTCTTGACGGCACAGATACGCAGTATTTT.

The rearrangement joins TRBV27 to TRBJ1-3; D not certain. The CDR3 covers 13 residues. Germline V gives CDR1 MNHEY, CDR2 SMNVEV (reference sequence). V lost 3 bases and J 4 bases, leaving 7 bases between the germline ends. The CDR3 reads CASSFNVGNTIYF. Here the CDR3 DNA reads TGTGCCAGCAGTTTTAATGTAGGAAACACCATATATTTT.

This clonotype came up a few times. The rearrangement joins TRBV5-1 to TRBJ2-7; TRBD1 matches at 10 bases. Germline CDR1 reads SGHRS; CDR2 reads YFSETQ. V gave up 7 bases and J gave up 5 bases; unmatched junction bases: 18. This CDR3 has 17 amino acids. This CDR3 reads CASAKGQGVAGSNEQYF. As DNA, the CDR3 is TGCGCCAGCGCAAAAGGACAGGGGGTTGCCGGGTCCAACGAGCAGTACTTC. Together with reference TRBV5-1 and TRBJ2-7, the CDR3 gives the full variable domain: KAGVTQTPRYLIKTRGQQVTLSCSPISGHRSVSWYQQTPGQGLQFLFEYFSETQRNKGNFPGRFSGRQFSNSRSEMNVSTLELGDSALYLCASAKGQGVAGSNEQYFGPGTRLTVT.

This clonotype was observed once. This chain uses TRBV5-1 with TRBJ1-1; D ambiguous. Germline assignment: CDR1 SGHRS and CDR2 YFSETQ. Trimming shortened V by 4 bases and J by 1 base, and 14 bases separated the two germline ends. This CDR3 spans 15 amino acids. The CDR3 nucleotides are TGCGCCAGCAGCCGACTGAGCCTCGGGAACACTGAAGCTTTCTTT. Protein: CASSRLSLGNTEAFF. The full variable domain, in which reference TRBV5-1 and TRBJ1-1 provide the parts outside the CDR3, is KAGVTQTPRYLIKTRGQQVTLSCSPISGHRSVSWYQQTPGQGLQFLFEYFSETQRNKGNFPGRFSGRQFSNSRSEMNVSTLELGDSALYLCASSRLSLGNTEAFFGQGTRLTVV.